This T cell receptor beta chain was captured in a study of CD8+CD57+ T cells in acquired aplastic anemia (dated by TCRdb to 2016 to 2018). In the study overall: A mean of around 3.3 ug of DNA, ranging from roughly 0.19 to 27.4 ug, was extracted from sorted CD4+ and CD8+ cells. Mean read counts for healthy donor samples were around 10 million for CD4+ cells and roughly 12 million for CD8+ cells. Overall results and qualifications from the work: Some 30 CD8+ CDR3 sequences were found to be shared between patients and controls, but these sequences appeared to be highly expressed in patients and within the immunodominant clones of the patients. Between patients and healthy controls, no significant difference in CD8+ Simpson's diversity was found (P=0.060).

Including the terminal cysteine and phenylalanine, the CDR3 comprises 14 residues. Of the read, only the CDR3 DNA is kept; its 42 bases are in frame from base 1. Trimming accounts for 5 bases at V and 5 bases at J, while the number of junction bases matched to no gene is 6. According to the germline V gene (reference sequence), CDR1 reads SEHNR and CDR2 reads FQNEAQ. TCR repertoires of sorted CD4+ and CD8+ blood T cells from severe aplastic anemia patients and healthy subjects were deep-sequenced in the study. Ficoll-Paque density gradient centrifugation was used to isolate peripheral blood mononuclear cells. Before DNA extraction, CD4+ and CD8+ T cells were sorted by FACS or by magnetic beads. Genomic DNA served as template for TCR beta VDJ combination and CDR3 sequence profiling. TCR repertoire sequencing was run on an Illumina HiSeq 2000. Concerning the study's data processing: Repertoires were assessed using TRBV/TRBJ rearrangement plots, CDR3 size and DJ length profiles, and Simpson's diversity index. The immunodominant clone was defined as the most abundant DNA sequence in deep sequencing data. CDR3 amino acid sequences were checked for sharing across subjects and were also compared against the VDJdb database and published repertoires. TCRdb reanalyzed the raw reads on its own, using fastp at Q25 for trimming and MiXCR for clone calling, and kept in-frame beta chains. Entries that share a CDR3 protein sequence are merged under the most common genes and DNA. These V and J calls are TCRdb output, not the study's own analysis. The sample profile shows around 170,000 distinct CDR3 sequences; around 60% of them were found once. The top ten hold 45% of the sample.

On this clonotype itself: The clone's antigen remains unknown. No base qualities exist here, and no much larger clone lies one base off it.

Sequenced sample: sorted CD4+, CD8+, or CD8+CD57+ T cells (not recorded which) from PBMCs. Here the chain combines TRBV7-9 and TRBJ1-1, and TRBD1 aligns with 9 junction nucleotides. This clonotype was sampled from a human donor in good health. The CDR3 protein: CASSKDRGLTEAFF. The nucleotide sequence is TGTGCCAGCAGCAAGGACAGGGGTTTAACTGAAGCTTTCTTT.